Given below is one T cell receptor beta chain in context. The specificity of this receptor is unknown. Base qualities are not at hand, and no much larger clone is one base apart. The data derive from a study of T cell repertoires in cytomegalovirus infection (dated by TCRdb to between 2017 and 2020). With regard to the full study: Because public TCR beta signatures pointed to carriage of CMV infection together with the matching HLA type, the HLA type of each donor mattered for the analysis. Study-wide conclusions, independent of this receptor: In both this cohort and an independent approximately 400-donor cohort, the cumulative frequency of public TCR beta family members distinguished carriers of CMV infection plus the relevant HLA type. The ex vivo response was dominated by HLA-C-restricted CMV-specific TCR beta clonotypes, and the single most frequent clonotype in two of eight donors was supplied by these HLA-C-restricted clonotypes.

For sequencing, an Illumina HiSeq 1500 was employed. The raw public reads went through TCRdb reprocessing: fastp at Q25, MiXCR clone calling, in-frame beta chains kept. Here each entry gathers all rows of one CDR3 protein and keeps the most common genes and DNA. Here the sample has some 180,000 distinct CDR3 sequences; about a sixth occur a single time. The top ten constitute 20% to 25% of the sample. Trimmed from V: 3 bases; trimmed from J: 3 bases; junction bases lacking a gene match: 5. According to the germline V gene, CDR1 reads SGHTA and CDR2 reads FQGNSA. There are 15 amino acids in the CDR3, from cysteine to phenylalanine inclusive. Only the CDR3 portion is preserved as DNA: 45 bases, with reading frame beginning at the first base.

The rearrangement joined TRBV7-2 to TRBJ1-3, with TRBD1 identical over 7 junction bases. The sequence came from a human donor in good health (CMV status not recorded). Some clones in this sample may be carry-over from other donors' samples. The specimen was CD8+ T cells from PBMCs. In nucleotide form, the sequence is TGTGCCAGCAGCTTCGGGCAGGGGGGTGGAAACACCATATATTTT. This is translated as CASSFGQGGGNTIYF.